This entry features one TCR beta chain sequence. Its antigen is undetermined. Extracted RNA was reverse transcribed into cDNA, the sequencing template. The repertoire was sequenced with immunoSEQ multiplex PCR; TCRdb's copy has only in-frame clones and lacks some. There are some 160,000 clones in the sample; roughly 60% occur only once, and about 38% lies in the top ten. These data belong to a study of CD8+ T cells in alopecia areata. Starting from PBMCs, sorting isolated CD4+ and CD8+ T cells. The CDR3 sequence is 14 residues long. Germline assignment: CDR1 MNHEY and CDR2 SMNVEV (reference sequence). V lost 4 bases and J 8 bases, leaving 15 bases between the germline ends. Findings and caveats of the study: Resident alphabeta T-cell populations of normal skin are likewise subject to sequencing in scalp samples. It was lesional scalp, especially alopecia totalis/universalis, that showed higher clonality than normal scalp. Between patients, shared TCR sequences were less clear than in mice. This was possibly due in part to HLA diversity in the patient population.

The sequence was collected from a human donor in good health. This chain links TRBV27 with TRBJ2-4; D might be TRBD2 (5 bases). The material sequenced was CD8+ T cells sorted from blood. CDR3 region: CASSSERFWHIQYF. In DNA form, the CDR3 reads TGTGCCAGCAGTTCAGAGCGGTTTTGGCACATTCAGTACTTC.